These T cell receptor beta chains were read from a single sample in a study of OX40 agonist ivuxolimab in advanced cancers. The table came from immunoSEQ multiplex PCR; TCRdb's copy has only in-frame clones and leaves some out. This sample carries tens of thousands of clones, 90% to 95% of them seen once, and the ten largest clones take roughly an eighth. Sequenced material: CD4+ or CD8+ T cells sorted from blood, taken in a trial of the OX40 agonist ivuxolimab. Source of these receptors: an adult with an advanced solid tumor such as melanoma, head and neck, liver or kidney cancer. Each CDR3 is given with its conserved first and last residue. Not all rows give a size; the values are once, few, many and, for expanded clones, a class.

V gene	clone size	CDR3 protein
TRBV15	once	CATSPGRGSGELFF
TRBV5-1	NA	CASSGTGWDTEAFF
TRBV7-9	NA	CASSSKTGEQRNEQYF
TRBV19	NA	CASSIRAGFYNEQFF
TRBV4-3	NA	CASSQGLAGAPYEQYF
TRBV27	few	CASSPTGPTEAFF
TRBV18	NA	CASSLRLDLPLGEKLFF
TRBV28	once	CASSSERNTEAFF
TRBV19	NA	CASSPDSGRTEAFF
TRBV5-1	NA	CASSLESGGNYNEQFF
TRBV19	NA	CASSVGDSHSYEQYF
TRBV7-6	NA	CASSHTDGSSYNEQFF
TRBV14	NA	CASSEGLASEQFF
TRBV15	NA	CATSRDFEANTGELFF
TRBV14	NA	CASSQDPIPTVHNSPLHF
TRBV4-3	NA	CASSQDPNTDTQYF
TRBV27	NA	CASSFLGTDEKLFF
TRBV5-1	NA	CASSPTGGMNTELAFF
TRBV7-9	NA	CASSHGASGRLGTDTQYF
TRBV29-1	NA	CSVVIVFVVDEQFF
TRBV7-9	NA	CASSDDGTGGSEQYF
TRBV7-3	NA	CASSLSTSEQFF